This is a list of T cell receptor beta chains from one sample in a study of molecular identifiers for immune sequencing clone quantification. TCRdb processed the PCR reads anew with MiXCR; each CDR3 protein has one entry. The sample records 550,000 to 750,000 distinct CDR3 sequences, 15% to 20% being singletons. The sequenced material came from naive CD8+ T cells from blood, with Jurkat cell RNA spiked in. The receptors were gathered from a human donor in good health. Some libraries in this study had Jurkat cell RNA spiked in. Both conserved end residues are part of each CDR3. The D gene is left open where the match is weak. Rows give clone size only sometimes, using once, few, many, or a class for an expanded clone.

j_call	v_call	clone_size	d_call	cdr3_nt	cdr3_aa
TRBJ2-7	TRBV4-1	.	TRBD2	TGCGCCAGCAGCGCGACTAGCGGAAACTACGAGCAGTGCTTC	CASSATSGNYEQCF
TRBJ2-7	TRBV4-3	few	TRBD1	TGCGCCAGCAGCCAAACCCGGGACAGCTCCTACGAGCAGTACTTC	CASSQTRDSSYEQYF
TRBJ2-1	TRBV27	many	.	TGTGCCAGCGAGGGGATAAAAACTGGGCAGTTCTTC	CASEGIKTGQFF
TRBJ1-1	TRBV20-1	many	.	TGCAGTGCTCGACGCGGGACTTACACTGAAGCTTTCTTT	CSARRGTYTEAFF
TRBJ1-1	TRBV10-2	many	.	TGCGCCTGCCGGTCGGGTACGAACACTGAAGCTTTCTTT	CACRSGTNTEAFF
TRBJ1-1	TRBV6-5	many	.	TGTGCCAGCACCCGCGGGAAGAACACTGAAGCTTTCTTT	CASTRGKNTEAFF
TRBJ2-5	TRBV7-9	few	.	TGTGCCAGCAGCACACTCGGCGAGACCCAGTACTTC	CASSTLGETQYF
TRBJ2-7	TRBV23-1	many	TRBD1	TGCGCCAGCAGTCAATCGGGGCCCCCAGGGGGCGACCCCTACGAGCAGTACTTC	CASSQSGPPGGDPYEQYF
TRBJ1-6	TRBV30	few	.	TGTGCCTGGAGGGGACTGTCCTATAATTCACCCCTCCACTTT	CAWRGLSYNSPLHF
TRBJ1-1	TRBV7-9	many	.	TGTGCCAGCAGTTACGGGGACACTGAAGCTTTCTTT	CASSYGDTEAFF
TRBJ1-6	TRBV27	.	TRBD1	TGTGCCAGCAGTTGGGGACAGGGGTATTCACCCCTCCACTTT	CASSWGQGYSPLHF
TRBJ1-1	TRBV4-1	many	.	TGCGCCAGCAGCCAAGATTGGGCTTCGGAGGCTTTCTTT	CASSQDWASEAFF
TRBJ2-2	TRBV29-1	few	TRBD1	TGCAGCGTTGAATTGATGACAGGGGTCACCGGGGAGCTGTTTTTT	CSVELMTGVTGELFF
TRBJ1-2	TRBV4-1	.	.	TGCGCCAGCAGCTGGCTGTCAGAAAATAACTATGGCTACACCTTC	CASSWLSENNYGYTF
TRBJ1-2	TRBV4-1	few	.	TGCGCCAGCAGCCAAGACTCGCAGGGGTATGGCTACACCTTC	CASSQDSQGYGYTF
TRBJ2-5	TRBV28	once	.	TGTGCCAGCAGTCCCGACACCGAGTACCAAGAGACCCAGTACTTC	CASSPDTEYQETQYF
TRBJ1-1	TRBV6-2/TRBV6-3	many	TRBD1	TGTGCCAGCGTCCCCATGGCAGGGGGCATTATGGACACTGAAGCTTTCTTT	CASVPMAGGIMDTEAFF
TRBJ1-5	TRBV5-1	many	.	TGCGCCAGCAGCGCCGGGACGGATCAACAGCCCCAGCATTTT	CASSAGTDQQPQHF
TRBJ2-5	TRBV12-3/TRBV12-4	few	TRBD2	TGTGCCAGCAGTTTATCCGCTAGCGGGCTCCAAGAGACCCAGTACTTC	CASSLSASGLQETQYF
TRBJ1-1	TRBV12-3/TRBV12-4	few	.	TGTGCCAGCAGTTTAGCTTTAGGGACCACTGAAGCTTTCTTT	CASSLALGTTEAFF
TRBJ2-7	TRBV10-3	few	.	TGTGCCGCAGGGACAATTATGGGGGACGAGCAGTACTTC	CAAGTIMGDEQYF
TRBJ2-7	TRBV6-2/TRBV6-3	few	TRBD1	TGTGCCAGCATCACACCGGACAGGGACGAGCAGTACTTC	CASITPDRDEQYF